This T cell receptor beta chain was captured by sequencing in a study of cytomegalovirus exposure and HLA in healthy donors. About this clone: Its antigen is as yet unknown.

The PCR made use of 60 Vbeta and 13 Jbeta primers. The assay was immunoSEQ multiplex PCR, and TCRdb's table has in-frame clones only and misses some. Among around 130,000 clones listed, approximately 80% were seen once. General observations from the study: Immune exposure data for these donors was limited to CMV serostatus.

This CDR3 is 17 amino acids long. J was trimmed by 5 bases and V by 4 bases; bases with no gene match: 14. From germline, CDR1 is SGHRS and CDR2 YFSETQ. The V call is TRBV5-1, the J call TRBJ2-5, with 10 bases fitting TRBD1. This receptor was taken from a man in his fifties or sixties in good health and CMV-seronegative. The sample was PBMCs. In DNA, the CDR3 is TGCGCCAGCAGCGGAGGGACAGGGGAGGCTAGCGTGGAGACCCAGTACTTC. Translation: CASSGGTGEASVETQYF.